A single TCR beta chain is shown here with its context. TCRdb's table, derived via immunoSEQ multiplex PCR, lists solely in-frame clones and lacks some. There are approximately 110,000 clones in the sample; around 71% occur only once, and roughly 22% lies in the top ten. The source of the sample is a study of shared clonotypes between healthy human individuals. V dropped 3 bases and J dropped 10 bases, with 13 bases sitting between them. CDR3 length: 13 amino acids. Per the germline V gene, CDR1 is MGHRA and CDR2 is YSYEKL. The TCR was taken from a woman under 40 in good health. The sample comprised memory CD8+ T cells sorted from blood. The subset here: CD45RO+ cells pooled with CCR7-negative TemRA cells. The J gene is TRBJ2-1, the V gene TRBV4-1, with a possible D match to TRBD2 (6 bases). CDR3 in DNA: TGCGCCAGCAGCCAGGGGCGGGACTCCGAGCAGTTCTTC. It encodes CASSQGRDSEQFF.